This T cell receptor (beta chain) was identified during a study of OX40 agonist ivuxolimab in advanced cancers. Per germline, CDR1 MNHNS and CDR2 SASEGT. J gave up 3 bases and V 11 bases, and 4 bases lay outside the gene matches. There are 11 residues in the CDR3. This table comes from immunoSEQ multiplex PCR, and its TCRdb copy is limited to in-frame clones, with some not included. Of roughly 8,100 clones listed, approximately 72% were seen once; the top ten hold approximately 15%. The chain recombines TRBV6-1 with TRBJ2-7; 7 positions agree with TRBD1. This sequence was found in an adult with an advanced solid tumor such as melanoma, head and neck, liver or kidney cancer. Sequenced here: CD4+ or CD8+ T cells sorted from blood, sampled in a trial of the OX40 agonist ivuxolimab. The CDR3 DNA reads TGTGCCTCACAGGGGTACTACGAGCAGTACTTC. This gives the protein CASQGYYEQYF.